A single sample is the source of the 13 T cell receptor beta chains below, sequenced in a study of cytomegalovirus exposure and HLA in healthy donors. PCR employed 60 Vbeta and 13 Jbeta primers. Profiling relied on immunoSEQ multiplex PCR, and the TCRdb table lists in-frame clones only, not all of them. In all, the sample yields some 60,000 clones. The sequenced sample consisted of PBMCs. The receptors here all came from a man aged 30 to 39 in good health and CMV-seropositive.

The chain's CDR3 is CASSSADRYNEQFF. As DNA, the CDR3 is TGTGCCAGCAGTTCCGCTGACAGATACAATGAGCAGTTCTTC. This sequence joins TRBV6-5 and TRBJ2-1, with TRBD1 as a possible D gene (5 bases). The CDR3 contains 14 residues. CDR1 and CDR2 (germline): MNHEY, SVGAGI. Trimming removed 4 bases at V and 4 bases at J, with 11 bases between.

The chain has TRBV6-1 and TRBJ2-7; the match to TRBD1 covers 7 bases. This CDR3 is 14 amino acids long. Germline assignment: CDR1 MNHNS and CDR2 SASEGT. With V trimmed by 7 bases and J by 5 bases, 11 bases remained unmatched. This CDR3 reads CASTLMTGQNEQYF. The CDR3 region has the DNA TGTGCCAGCACCCTTATGACAGGGCAAAACGAGCAGTACTTC.

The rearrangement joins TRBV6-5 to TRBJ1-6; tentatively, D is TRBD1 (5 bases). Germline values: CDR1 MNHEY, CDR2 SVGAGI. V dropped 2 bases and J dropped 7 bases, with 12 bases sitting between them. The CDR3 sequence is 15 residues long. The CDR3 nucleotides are TGTGCCAGCAGTTACGGGGGACGGGGGAATTCACCCCTCCACTTT. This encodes CASSYGGRGNSPLHF.

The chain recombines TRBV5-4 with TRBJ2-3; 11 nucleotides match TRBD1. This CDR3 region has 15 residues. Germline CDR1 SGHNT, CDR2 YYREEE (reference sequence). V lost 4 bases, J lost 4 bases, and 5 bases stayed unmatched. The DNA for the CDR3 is TGTGCCAGCAGCCTCGGGGGACAGGGGGCAGATACGCAGTATTTT. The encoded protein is CASSLGGQGADTQYF.

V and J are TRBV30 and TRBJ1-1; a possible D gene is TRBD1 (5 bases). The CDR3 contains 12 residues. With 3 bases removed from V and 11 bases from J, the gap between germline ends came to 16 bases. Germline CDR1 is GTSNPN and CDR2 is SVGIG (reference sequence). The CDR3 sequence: CAWSLMQGGAFF. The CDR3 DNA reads TGTGCCTGGAGCCTTATGCAGGGAGGCGCTTTCTTT.

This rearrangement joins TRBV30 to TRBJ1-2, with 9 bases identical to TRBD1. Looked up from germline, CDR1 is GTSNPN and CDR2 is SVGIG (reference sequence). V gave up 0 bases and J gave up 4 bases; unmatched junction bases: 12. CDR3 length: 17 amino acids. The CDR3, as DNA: TGTGCCTGGAGTGTACTTTATGGGACAGGGAGGTTCTATGGCTACACCTTC. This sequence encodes CAWSVLYGTGRFYGYTF.

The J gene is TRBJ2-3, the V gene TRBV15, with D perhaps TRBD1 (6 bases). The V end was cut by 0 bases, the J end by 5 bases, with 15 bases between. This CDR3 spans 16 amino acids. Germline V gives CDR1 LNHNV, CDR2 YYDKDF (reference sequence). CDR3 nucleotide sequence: TGTGCCACCAGCAGAGATAGGCCAGGGGTACGAGATACGCAGTATTTT. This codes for CATSRDRPGVRDTQYF.

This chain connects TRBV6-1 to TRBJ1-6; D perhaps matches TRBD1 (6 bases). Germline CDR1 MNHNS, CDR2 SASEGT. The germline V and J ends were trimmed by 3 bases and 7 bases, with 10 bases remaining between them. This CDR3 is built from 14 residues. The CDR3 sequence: CASSDVQGNSPLHF. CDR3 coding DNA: TGTGCCAGCAGTGATGTGCAGGGGAATTCACCCCTCCACTTT.

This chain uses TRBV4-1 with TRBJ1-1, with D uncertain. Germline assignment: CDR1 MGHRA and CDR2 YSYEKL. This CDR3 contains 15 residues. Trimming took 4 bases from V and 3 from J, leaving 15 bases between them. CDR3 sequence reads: CASSPRDEGYTEAFF. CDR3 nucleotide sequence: TGCGCCAGCAGCCCTCGCGACGAGGGATACACTGAAGCTTTCTTT.

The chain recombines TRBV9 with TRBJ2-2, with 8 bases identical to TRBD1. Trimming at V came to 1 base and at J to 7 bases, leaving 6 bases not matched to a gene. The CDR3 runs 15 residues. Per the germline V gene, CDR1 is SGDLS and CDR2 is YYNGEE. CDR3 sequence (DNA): TGTGCCAGCAGCGTATCGCAGGGGGCGTACGGGGAGCTGTTTTTT. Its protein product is CASSVSQGAYGELFF.

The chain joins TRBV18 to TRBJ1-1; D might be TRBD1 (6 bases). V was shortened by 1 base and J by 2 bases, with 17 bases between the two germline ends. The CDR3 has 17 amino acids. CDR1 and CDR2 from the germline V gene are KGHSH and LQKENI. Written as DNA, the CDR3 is TGTGCCAGCTCACCACGTTGGCAGGGGCAAGGAAACACTGAAGCTTTCTTT. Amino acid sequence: CASSPRWQGQGNTEAFF.

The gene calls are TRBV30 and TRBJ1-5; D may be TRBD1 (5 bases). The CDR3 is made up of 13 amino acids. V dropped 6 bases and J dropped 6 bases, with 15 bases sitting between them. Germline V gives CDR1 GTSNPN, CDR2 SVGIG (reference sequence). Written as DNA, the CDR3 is TGTGCCTGTACAACAGGAAACTCTCAGCCCCAGCATTTT. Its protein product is CACTTGNSQPQHF.

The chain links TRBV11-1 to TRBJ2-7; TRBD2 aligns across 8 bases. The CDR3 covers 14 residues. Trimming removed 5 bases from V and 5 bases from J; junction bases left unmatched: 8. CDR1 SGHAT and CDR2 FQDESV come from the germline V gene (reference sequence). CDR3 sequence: CASSRTGGVDEQYF. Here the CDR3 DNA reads TGTGCCAGCAGCCGGACGGGAGGGGTGGACGAGCAGTACTTC.